This T cell receptor (beta chain) was identified during a study of T cell responses to AZD1222 COVID-19 vaccine. The germline V gene has CDR1 SEHNR and CDR2 FQNEAQ (reference sequence). Germline trimming cut 5 bases from V and 2 bases from J; bases unmatched to any gene: 5. The length of the CDR3 is 14 residues. Assay: immunoSEQ multiplex PCR; the TCRdb copy retains only in-frame clones and omits some. The sample has around 84,000 clones, roughly 85% seen once. Here the sequenced sample was peripheral blood, taken 28 days after the second AZD1222 dose. The TCR comes from an adult who received the AZD1222 COVID-19 vaccine. J is TRBJ2-5 and V is TRBV7-9, with TRBD1 identical over 7 bases. The chain's CDR3 is CASSGSGQQETQYF. The CDR3 nucleotides are TGTGCCAGCAGCGGATCGGGACAGCAAGAGACCCAGTACTTC.